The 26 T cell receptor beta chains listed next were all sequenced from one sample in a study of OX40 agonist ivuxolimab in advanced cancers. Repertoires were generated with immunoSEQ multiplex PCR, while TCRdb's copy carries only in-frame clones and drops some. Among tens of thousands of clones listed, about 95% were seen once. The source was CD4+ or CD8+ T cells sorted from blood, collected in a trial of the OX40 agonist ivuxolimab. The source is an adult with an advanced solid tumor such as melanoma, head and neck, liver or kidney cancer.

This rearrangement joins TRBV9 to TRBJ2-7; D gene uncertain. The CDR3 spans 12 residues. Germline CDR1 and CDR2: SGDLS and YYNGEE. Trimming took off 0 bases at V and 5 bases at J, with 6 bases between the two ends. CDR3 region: CASSVVENEQYF. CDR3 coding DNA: TGTGCCAGCAGCGTAGTGGAGAACGAGCAGTACTTC.

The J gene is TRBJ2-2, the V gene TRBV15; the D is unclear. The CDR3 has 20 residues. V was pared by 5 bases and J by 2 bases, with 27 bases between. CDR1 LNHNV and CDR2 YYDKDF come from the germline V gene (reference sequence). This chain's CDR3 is CATSRGGSSIGSENTGELFF. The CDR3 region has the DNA TGTGCCACCAGCCGCGGTGGATCATCCATCGGCAGCGAAAACACCGGGGAGCTGTTTTTT.

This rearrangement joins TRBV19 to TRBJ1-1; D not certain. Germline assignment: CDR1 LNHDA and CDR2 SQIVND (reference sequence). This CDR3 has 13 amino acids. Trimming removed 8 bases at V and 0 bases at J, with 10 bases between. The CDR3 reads CASGPQLNTEAFF. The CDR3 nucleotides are TGTGCCAGTGGCCCTCAATTGAACACTGAAGCTTTCTTT.

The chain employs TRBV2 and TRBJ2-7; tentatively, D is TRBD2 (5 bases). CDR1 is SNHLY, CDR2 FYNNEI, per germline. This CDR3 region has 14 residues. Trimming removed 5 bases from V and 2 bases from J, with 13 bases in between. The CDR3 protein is CASSPVGDPYEQYF. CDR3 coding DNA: TGTGCCAGCAGTCCCGTCGGGGATCCCTACGAGCAGTACTTC.

The CDR3 bases are TGTGCCAGCAGTTTGGCTGTTGGGCAGGCGAACACTGAAGCTTTCTTT. The encoded protein is CASSLAVGQANTEAFF. The chain uses TRBV28 and TRBJ1-1; D unresolved. Germline V CDR1 and CDR2: MDHEN, SYDVKM. The CDR3 runs 16 residues. Between the trimmed V and J ends, which lost 3 bases and 1 base, there was a span of 15 bases. Complete variable domain (other parts from reference TRBV28 and TRBJ1-1): DVKVTQSSRYLVKRTGEKVFLECVQDMDHENMFWYRQDPGLGLRLIYFSYDVKMKEKGDIPEGYSVSREKKERFSLILESASTNQTSMYLCASSLAVGQANTEAFFGQGTRLTVV.

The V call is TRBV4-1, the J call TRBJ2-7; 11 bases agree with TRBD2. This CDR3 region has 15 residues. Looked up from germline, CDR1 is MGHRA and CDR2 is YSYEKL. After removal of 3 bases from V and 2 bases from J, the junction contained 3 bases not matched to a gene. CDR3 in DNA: TGCGCCAGCAGCCAGGGGACTAGCGGAGCCTACGAGCAGTACTTC. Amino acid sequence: CASSQGTSGAYEQYF.

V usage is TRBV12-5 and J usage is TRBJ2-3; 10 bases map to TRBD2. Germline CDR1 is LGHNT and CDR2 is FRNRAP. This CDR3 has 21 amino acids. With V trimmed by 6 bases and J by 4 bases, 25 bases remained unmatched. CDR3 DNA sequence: TGTGCTAGTGGCCCCTCGACAGGGCTAGGGCTAGCGGGAGTTACCGCAGATACGCAGTATTTT. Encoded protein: CASGPSTGLGLAGVTADTQYF.

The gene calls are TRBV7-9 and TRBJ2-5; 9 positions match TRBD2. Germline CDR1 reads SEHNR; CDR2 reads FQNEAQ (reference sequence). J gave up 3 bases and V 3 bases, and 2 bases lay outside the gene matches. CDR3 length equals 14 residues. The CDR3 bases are TGTGCCAGCAGCTTCGCTAGCGGGAAAGAGACCCAGTACTTC. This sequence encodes CASSFASGKETQYF.

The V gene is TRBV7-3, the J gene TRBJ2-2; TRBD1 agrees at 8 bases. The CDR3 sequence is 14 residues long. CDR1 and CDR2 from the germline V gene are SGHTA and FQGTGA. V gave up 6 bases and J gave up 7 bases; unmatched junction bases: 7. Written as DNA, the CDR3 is TGTGCCAGCAGTCGGCGACAGGGGTACGGGGAGCTGTTTTTT. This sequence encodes CASSRRQGYGELFF.

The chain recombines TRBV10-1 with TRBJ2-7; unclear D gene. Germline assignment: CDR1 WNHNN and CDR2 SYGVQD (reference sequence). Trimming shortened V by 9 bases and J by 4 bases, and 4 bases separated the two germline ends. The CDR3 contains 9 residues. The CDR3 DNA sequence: TGCGCCAGGGGATACGAGCAGTACTTC. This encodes CARGYEQYF.

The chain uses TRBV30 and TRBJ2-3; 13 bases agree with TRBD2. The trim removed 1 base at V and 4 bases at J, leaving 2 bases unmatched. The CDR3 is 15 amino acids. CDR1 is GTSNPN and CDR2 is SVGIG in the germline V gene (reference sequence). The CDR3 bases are TGTGCCTGGAGTGGGACTAGCGGGAGCGCAGATACGCAGTATTTT. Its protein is CAWSGTSGSADTQYF.

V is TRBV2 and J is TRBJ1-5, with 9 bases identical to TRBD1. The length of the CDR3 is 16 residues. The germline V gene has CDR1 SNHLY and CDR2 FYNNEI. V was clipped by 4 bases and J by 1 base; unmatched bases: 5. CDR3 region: CASSGDRVSSNQPQHF. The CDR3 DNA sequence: TGTGCCAGCAGTGGGGACAGGGTGTCGAGCAATCAGCCCCAGCATTTT.

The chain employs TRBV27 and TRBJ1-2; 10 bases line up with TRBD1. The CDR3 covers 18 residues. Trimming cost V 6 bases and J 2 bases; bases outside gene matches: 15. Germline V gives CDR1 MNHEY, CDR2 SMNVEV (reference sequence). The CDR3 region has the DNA TGTGCCAGCAGCCGACGGGACAGGGGATTAATCACAAACTATGGCTACACCTTC. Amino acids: CASSRRDRGLITNYGYTF.

CDR3 in amino acids: CASSHTGDYNEQFF. CDR3 DNA: TGTGCCAGCAGCCACACGGGGGACTACAATGAGCAGTTCTTC. The chain combines TRBV11-2 with TRBJ2-1; D might be TRBD2 (6 bases). V was shortened by 5 bases and J by 3 bases, with 11 bases between the two germline ends. Germline V gene lookup returns CDR1 SGHAT and CDR2 FQNNGV. The CDR3 runs to 14 residues.

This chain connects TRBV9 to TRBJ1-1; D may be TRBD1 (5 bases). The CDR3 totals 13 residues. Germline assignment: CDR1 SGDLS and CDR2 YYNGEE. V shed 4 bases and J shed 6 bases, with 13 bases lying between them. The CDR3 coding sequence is TGTGCCAGCAGCCCCCTTACGGGGGCTGAAGCTTTCTTT. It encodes CASSPLTGAEAFF.

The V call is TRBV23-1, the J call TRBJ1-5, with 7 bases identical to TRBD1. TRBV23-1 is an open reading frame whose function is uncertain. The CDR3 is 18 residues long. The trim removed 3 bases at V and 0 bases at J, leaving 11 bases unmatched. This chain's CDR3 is CASSQSTGRDYSNQPQHF. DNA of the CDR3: TGCGCCAGCAGTCAGTCGACAGGGCGAGATTATAGCAATCAGCCCCAGCATTTT.

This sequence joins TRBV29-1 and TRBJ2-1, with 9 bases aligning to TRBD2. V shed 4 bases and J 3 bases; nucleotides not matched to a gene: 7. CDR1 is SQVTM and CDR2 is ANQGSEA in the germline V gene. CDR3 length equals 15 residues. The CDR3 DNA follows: TGCAGCGTTGGACTGACTAGCGGATACTACAATGAGCAGTTCTTC. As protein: CSVGLTSGYYNEQFF.

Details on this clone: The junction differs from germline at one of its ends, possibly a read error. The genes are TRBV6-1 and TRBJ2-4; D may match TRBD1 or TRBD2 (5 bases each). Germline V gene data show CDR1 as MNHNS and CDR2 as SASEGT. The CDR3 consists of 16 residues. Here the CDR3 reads CASSEGTGFVKNIQYF. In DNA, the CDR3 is TGTGCCAGCAGCGAAGGGACGGGTTTTGTCAAAAACATTCAGTACTTC.

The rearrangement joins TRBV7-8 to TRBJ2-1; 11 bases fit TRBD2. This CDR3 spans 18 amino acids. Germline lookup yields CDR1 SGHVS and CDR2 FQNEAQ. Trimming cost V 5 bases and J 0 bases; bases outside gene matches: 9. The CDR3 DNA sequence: TGTGCCAGCAGCCGCAAATATACTAGCGGGGGCTCCTACAATGAGCAGTTCTTC. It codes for CASSRKYTSGGSYNEQFF.

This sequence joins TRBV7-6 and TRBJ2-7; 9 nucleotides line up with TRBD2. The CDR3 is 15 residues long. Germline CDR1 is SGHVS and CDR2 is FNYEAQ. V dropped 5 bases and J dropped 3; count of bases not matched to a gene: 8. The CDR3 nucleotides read TGTGCCAGCAGCCACGGTGGGACTAGCAGCTACGAGCAGTACTTC. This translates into CASSHGGTSSYEQYF.

The CDR3 DNA sequence: TGTGCCAGCAGCTTGACGAACACTGAAGCTTTCTTT. Amino acid sequence: CASSLTNTEAFF. This sequence joins TRBV5-6 and TRBJ1-1; D not certain. V dropped 1 base and J dropped 1 base, with 2 bases sitting between them. Germline-derived CDR1 and CDR2 are SGHDT and YYEEEE. This CDR3 is built from 12 residues.

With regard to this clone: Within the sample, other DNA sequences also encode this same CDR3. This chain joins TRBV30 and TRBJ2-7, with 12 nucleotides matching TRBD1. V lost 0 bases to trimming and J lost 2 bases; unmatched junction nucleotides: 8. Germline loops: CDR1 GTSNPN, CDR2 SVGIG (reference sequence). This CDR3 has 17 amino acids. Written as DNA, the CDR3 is TGTGCCTGGAGTGTACAAGGGGGACAGGGGGCCACCTACGAGCAGTACTTC. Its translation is CAWSVQGGQGATYEQYF.

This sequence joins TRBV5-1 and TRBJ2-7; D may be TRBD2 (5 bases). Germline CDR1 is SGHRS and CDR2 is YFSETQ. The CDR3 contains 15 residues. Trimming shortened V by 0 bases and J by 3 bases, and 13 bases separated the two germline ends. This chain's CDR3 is CASSLAASRYYEQYF. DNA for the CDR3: TGCGCCAGCAGCTTGGCAGCTAGCCGCTACTACGAGCAGTACTTC.

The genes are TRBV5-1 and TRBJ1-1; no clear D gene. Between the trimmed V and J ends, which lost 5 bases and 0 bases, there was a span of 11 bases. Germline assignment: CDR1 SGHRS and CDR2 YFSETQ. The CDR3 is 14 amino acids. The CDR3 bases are TGCGCCAGCAGTTCGGCCCCACTGAACACTGAAGCTTTCTTT. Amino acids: CASSSAPLNTEAFF.

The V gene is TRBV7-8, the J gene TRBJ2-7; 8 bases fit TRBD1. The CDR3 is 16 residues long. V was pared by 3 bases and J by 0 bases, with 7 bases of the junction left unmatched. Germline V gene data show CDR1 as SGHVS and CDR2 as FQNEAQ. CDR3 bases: TGTGCCAGCAGCTTGGCCGGGACAGGTCTCTCCTACGAGCAGTACTTC. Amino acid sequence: CASSLAGTGLSYEQYF.

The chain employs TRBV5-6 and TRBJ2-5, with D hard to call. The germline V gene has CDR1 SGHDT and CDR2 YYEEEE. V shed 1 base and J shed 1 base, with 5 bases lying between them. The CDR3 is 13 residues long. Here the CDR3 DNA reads TGTGCCAGCAGCTTGTTCGTCCAAGAGACCCAGTACTTC. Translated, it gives CASSLFVQETQYF.